Listed below are T cell receptor beta chains from one sample, sequenced in a study of OX40 agonist ivuxolimab in advanced cancers. TCRdb's table, derived via immunoSEQ multiplex PCR, lists solely in-frame clones and lacks some. The data hold fewer than 30,000 clones, with approximately 90% observed a single time. The specimen was CD4+ or CD8+ T cells sorted from blood, collected in a trial of the OX40 agonist ivuxolimab. The receptors were sampled from an adult with an advanced solid tumor such as melanoma, head and neck, liver or kidney cancer. CDR3s include the opening cysteine and the closing phenylalanine or tryptophan. Each record gives: D gene, CDR3 length, J gene, clone size, V gene, CDR3 DNA, CDR3 protein. D genes are given only for firm matches. Size is stated for part of the rows, as once, few or many counts, or as a class when the clone is expanded.

NA 11 TRBJ1-5 NA TRBV7-2 TGTGCCAGCAGCTTAGGCGCGGACAAGCATTTT CASSLGADKHF
TRBD1 19 TRBJ2-7 few TRBV5-5 TGTGCCAGCAGCCGTGGGACAGGGGGTTTGTTGTTAAAGGGCTACGAGCAGTACTTC CASSRGTGGLLLKGYEQYF
TRBD2 16 TRBJ2-1 NA TRBV29-1 TGCAGCGTTGGCGGGACTAGCGGGGGCCGAGTCAATGAGCAGTTCTTC CSVGGTSGGRVNEQFF
NA 13 TRBJ2-1 once TRBV2 TGTGCCAGCAGTGAGGAGAGAGGGAATGAGCAGTTCTTC CASSEERGNEQFF
NA 15 TRBJ1-5 NA TRBV7-2 TGTGCCAGCAGCCTCACCGCTGGGGGAAATCAGCCCCAGCATTTT CASSLTAGGNQPQHF
NA 15 TRBJ2-7 NA TRBV10-3 TGTGCCAGCAGTTACTCCCCAGGGGTAAGCTACGAGCAGTACTTC CASSYSPGVSYEQYF
NA 16 TRBJ2-7 NA TRBV5-1 TGCGCCAGCAGCTTGAGACGTGACGGGACCTCCTACGAGCAGTACTTC CASSLRRDGTSYEQYF
TRBD1 15 TRBJ2-5 once TRBV14 TGTGCCAGCAGCCAGCCGGGACAGGGAGCCTATGGGCAGTACTTC CASSQPGQGAYGQYF
TRBD2 16 TRBJ2-4 few TRBV4-2 TGTGCCAGCAGCCAAGATTTGACAGCGGGGGCCCACATTCAGTACTTC CASSQDLTAGAHIQYF
NA 12 TRBJ1-3 NA TRBV30 TGTGCCTCCAGGGTGGTGGGAAACACCATATATTTT CASRVVGNTIYF
TRBD2 15 TRBJ2-1 NA TRBV28 TGTGCCAGCAGCGAACTGACTAGCGGTTACAATGAGCAGTTCTTC CASSELTSGYNEQFF
TRBD1 16 TRBJ2-7 NA TRBV4-2 TGTGCCAGCAGCTTGGCCAGGGGGCTATTCTCCTACGAGCAGTACTTC CASSLARGLFSYEQYF
TRBD2 16 TRBJ2-1 NA TRBV19 TGTGCCAGTAGTATAGATCGGACTAGCGGGAGCGACGAGCAGTTCTTC CASSIDRTSGSDEQFF
NA 13 TRBJ1-5 NA TRBV7-9 TGTGCCAGCAGCCCCCTTGGTGTACAGCCCCAGCATTTT CASSPLGVQPQHF
NA 15 TRBJ1-1 NA TRBV4-3 TGCGCCAGCAGCCAAGATCACGGTATCGACACTGAAGCTTTCTTT CASSQDHGIDTEAFF
NA 14 TRBJ2-1 NA TRBV5-6 TGTGCCAGCAGCTTGTCCGCTAGCGTCCATGAGCAGTTCTTC CASSLSASVHEQFF
NA 13 TRBJ1-2 NA TRBV7-9 TGTGCCAGCAGCCCCCGGATAAACTATGGCTACACCTTC CASSPRINYGYTF
TRBD2 18 TRBJ2-4 few TRBV4-1 TGCGCCAGCAGCCCGTGGGAACTAGCGGGAGGAGCCAAAAACATTCAGTACTTC CASSPWELAGGAKNIQYF
NA 15 TRBJ1-2 NA TRBV11-2 TGTGCCAGCAGCCTGGGGGCAGGGTGGAACTATGGCTACACCTTC CASSLGAGWNYGYTF
TRBD2 15 TRBJ2-1 NA TRBV12-5 TGTGCTAGTGGTTTGGCCTTCGGGACTATACATGAGCAGTTCTTC CASGLAFGTIHEQFF
NA 14 TRBJ2-7 NA TRBV7-2 TGTGCCAGCACCCCCGGGGACATTTCCTACGAGCAGTACTTC CASTPGDISYEQYF
TRBD1 12 TRBJ1-1 once TRBV28 TGTGCCAGCAGTTCAGGGGGCTGGGGAGCTTTCTTT CASSSGGWGAFF
NA 15 TRBJ2-1 NA TRBV12-5 TGTGCTAGTGCCCCCCAGGGTCTAGCATACAATGAGCAGTTCTTC CASAPQGLAYNEQFF
NA 15 TRBJ1-4 NA TRBV7-2 TGTGCCAGCAGCTTAGTCCGGGGAACTAATGAAAAACTGTTTTTT CASSLVRGTNEKLFF
NA 14 TRBJ1-1 NA TRBV5-1 TGCGCCAGCAGCTTGTCGGCTGAGAACACTGAAGCTTTCTTT CASSLSAENTEAFF
NA 14 TRBJ2-7 NA TRBV2 TGTGCCAGCAGTGAACGGGGCAGGGTCTACGAGCAGTACTTC CASSERGRVYEQYF
TRBD1 16 TRBJ1-5 NA TRBV11-2 TGTGCCAGCAGCCCGGGACAGGGGCTTAACAATCAGCCCCAGCATTTT CASSPGQGLNNQPQHF
TRBD1 18 TRBJ1-1 NA TRBV7-2 TGTGCCAGCAGCTCAGACCCTCCGGGACAGGGAACGAACACTGAAGCTTTCTTT CASSSDPPGQGTNTEAFF
NA 13 TRBJ1-1 NA TRBV5-1 TGCGCCAGCAGCTTGAACAGGGAGGCTGAAGCTTTCTTT CASSLNREAEAFF
TRBD1 15 TRBJ1-1 NA TRBV6-1 TGTGCCAGCAGGCCGGGGACAGGGGTGAACACTGAAGCTTTCTTT CASRPGTGVNTEAFF
NA 15 TRBJ1-1 NA TRBV7-2 TGTGCCAGCAGCTTAACCGGACAGACGAACACTGAAGCTTTCTTT CASSLTGQTNTEAFF
NA 16 TRBJ1-5 NA TRBV27 TGTGCCAGCAGTCCTCTGGGCAGGCTTAGCAATCAGCCCCAGCATTTT CASSPLGRLSNQPQHF
TRBD2 18 TRBJ2-1 NA TRBV9 TGTGCCAGCAGCGTAAAGGCCCACCGGGACTATCCGTACAATGAGCAGTTCTTC CASSVKAHRDYPYNEQFF
NA 13 TRBJ1-6 few TRBV7-2 TGTGCCAGCAGCTTAGGGACAAATTCACCCCTCCACTTT CASSLGTNSPLHF
TRBD1 12 TRBJ2-5 NA TRBV2 TGTGCCAGCAGGGACAGGGCTCAGACCCAGTACTTC CASRDRAQTQYF
TRBD2 16 TRBJ2-2 NA TRBV7-8 TGTGCCAGCAGCGGGGGACTAGCGGGAAACACCGGGGAGCTGTTTTTT CASSGGLAGNTGELFF
NA 12 TRBJ2-1 few TRBV29-1 TGCAGCGCCACTATTACCGGGAATGAGCAGTTCTTC CSATITGNEQFF
NA 14 TRBJ1-5 NA TRBV28 TGTGCCAGCAGTTTAATGTCAGGGGTACAGCCCCAGCATTTT CASSLMSGVQPQHF
NA 14 TRBJ2-7 NA TRBV19 TGTGCCAGTACTCAGTCGACCGGCTCCTACGAGCAGTACTTC CASTQSTGSYEQYF
TRBD1 17 TRBJ2-2 NA TRBV27 TGTGCCAGCAGTCACCATAGACAGGGGGCGAACACCGGGGAGCTGTTTTTT CASSHHRQGANTGELFF
NA 13 TRBJ2-7 few TRBV5-1 TGCGCCAGCAGCATGGACCGAACGGGTGAGCAGTACTTC CASSMDRTGEQYF
NA 13 TRBJ1-1 NA TRBV11-2 TGTGCCAGCAGCTCCGACCCTTACACTGAAGCTTTCTTT CASSSDPYTEAFF
NA 14 TRBJ2-1 once TRBV7-9 TGTGCCAGCAGCTTAGGTGGGGACGGCAATGAGCAGTTCTTC CASSLGGDGNEQFF
NA 13 TRBJ2-7 NA TRBV19 TGTGCCAGTAGTCCCCGACCACAGGGCGAGCAGTACTTC CASSPRPQGEQYF
NA 14 TRBJ2-3 NA TRBV7-7 TGTGCCAGCAGCCCCATCCCGGCGACGGATACGCAGTATTTT CASSPIPATDTQYF
NA 16 TRBJ2-1 NA TRBV6-1 TGTGCCAGCAGTGAAGGTTCACGGGTCAGGCGCAATGAGCAGTTCTTC CASSEGSRVRRNEQFF
NA 13 TRBJ2-2 NA TRBV6-1 TGTGCCAGCAGTCCATCGAACACCGGGGAGCTGTTTTTT CASSPSNTGELFF
TRBD1 14 TRBJ1-1 NA TRBV6-5 TGTGCCAGCACCCTGGACAGGGCGAGTACTGAAGCTTTCTTT CASTLDRASTEAFF
TRBD2 13 TRBJ2-3 NA TRBV5-4 TGTGCCAGCAAACTAGCGGGGTGGGATACGCAGTATTTT CASKLAGWDTQYF
TRBD1 14 TRBJ1-1 NA TRBV10-3 TGTGCCATCAGCGTGGGACAGGGGACCACTGAAGCTTTCTTT CAISVGQGTTEAFF
NA 14 TRBJ1-5 NA TRBV5-8 TGTGCCAGCAGCTTGGCCAACTGGGGTCAGCCCCAGCATTTT CASSLANWGQPQHF
TRBD2 15 TRBJ2-3 NA TRBV5-1 TGCGCCAGCAGCATGGGAGGGCCGGGCACAGATACGCAGTATTTT CASSMGGPGTDTQYF
TRBD2 19 TRBJ2-3 once TRBV2 TGTGCCAGCAGTGAAAGGGCTCGGAGACTAGCGGACCGACCGGATACGCAGTATTTT CASSERARRLADRPDTQYF
NA 15 TRBJ2-7 once TRBV11-2 TGTGCCAGCAGCTTTCTTTTGGCCGACTCCTACGAGCAGTACTTC CASSFLLADSYEQYF
TRBD2 17 TRBJ2-6 NA TRBV30 TGTGCCTGGAGTGTGGGGGGGTCCGCCTCTGGGGCCAACGTCCTGACTTTC CAWSVGGSASGANVLTF